This entry describes one TCR beta chain. As yet, its antigen is unknown. Libraries were prepared by immunoSEQ multiplex PCR; TCRdb keeps only in-frame clonotypes and omits some of them. The data hold around 83,000 clones, with roughly 87% observed a single time. V gave up 0 bases and J gave up 4 bases; unmatched junction bases: 5. The CDR3 has 16 residues. The germline gives CDR1 SGHRS, CDR2 YFSETQ. The sample is drawn from a study of T cells in localized non-small cell lung cancer. Whole-study findings and limits: Highest T cell clonality was seen in uninvolved adjacent lung, surpassing that measured in tumor.

The sequence came from a man aged 40 to 70 with stage I squamous cell lung carcinoma. The chain has TRBV5-1 and TRBJ2-1; 9 bases are a match to TRBD2. The specimen comprised peripheral blood, sampled before any cancer treatment. CDR3 DNA: TGCGCCAGCAGCTTGGGAAGCGGGGGGTTTTACAATGAGCAGTTCTTC. This encodes CASSLGSGGFYNEQFF.